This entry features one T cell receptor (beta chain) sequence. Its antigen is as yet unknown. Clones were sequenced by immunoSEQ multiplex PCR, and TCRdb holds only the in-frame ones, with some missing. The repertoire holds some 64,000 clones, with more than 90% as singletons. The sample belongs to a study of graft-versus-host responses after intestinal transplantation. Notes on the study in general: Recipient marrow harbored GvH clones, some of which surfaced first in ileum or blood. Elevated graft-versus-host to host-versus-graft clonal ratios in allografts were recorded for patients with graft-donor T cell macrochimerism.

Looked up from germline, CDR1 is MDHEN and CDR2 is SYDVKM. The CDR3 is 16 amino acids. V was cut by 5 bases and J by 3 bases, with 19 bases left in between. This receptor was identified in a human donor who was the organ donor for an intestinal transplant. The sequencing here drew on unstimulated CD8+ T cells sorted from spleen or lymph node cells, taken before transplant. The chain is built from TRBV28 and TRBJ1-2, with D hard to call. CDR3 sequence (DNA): TGTGCCAGCAGTCCCTTAAACAGCCTATGGGACTATGGCTACACCTTC. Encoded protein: CASSPLNSLWDYGYTF.